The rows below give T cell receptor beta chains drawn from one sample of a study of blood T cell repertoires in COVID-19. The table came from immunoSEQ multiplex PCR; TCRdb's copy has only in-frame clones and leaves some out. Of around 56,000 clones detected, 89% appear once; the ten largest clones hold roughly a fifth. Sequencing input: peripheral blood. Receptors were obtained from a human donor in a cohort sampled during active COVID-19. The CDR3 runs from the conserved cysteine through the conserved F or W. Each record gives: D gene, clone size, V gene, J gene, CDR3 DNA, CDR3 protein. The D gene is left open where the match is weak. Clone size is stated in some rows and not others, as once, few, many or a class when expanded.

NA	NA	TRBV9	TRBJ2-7	TGTGCCAGCAGCGTAGGTCGATGGGAGAGGCAGTACTTC	CASSVGRWERQYF
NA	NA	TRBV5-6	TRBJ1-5	TGTGCCAGCAGTTCACAGGGACCATATCAGCCCCAGCATTTT	CASSSQGPYQPQHF
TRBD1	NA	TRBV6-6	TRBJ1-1	TGTGCCAGCAGGGACGCTAGGGGGCGCTTGAACACTGAAGCTTTCTTT	CASRDARGRLNTEAFF
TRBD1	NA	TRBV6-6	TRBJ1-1	TGTGCCAGCAGTAAGGACAGGAGAAACACTGAAGCTTTCTTT	CASSKDRRNTEAFF
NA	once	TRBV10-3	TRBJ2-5	TGTGCCATCAGTGACCCGGGCGGAGGTGGAGAGACCCAGTACTTC	CAISDPGGGGETQYF
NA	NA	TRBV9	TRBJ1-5	TGTGCCAGCAGCGTAGATTGGGGGGGCCAGCCCCAGCATTTT	CASSVDWGGQPQHF
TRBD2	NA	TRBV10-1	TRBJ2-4	TGCGCCAGCAGTGAGGGGGAGGGGACCCTAGGAGGAAACATTCAGTACTTC	CASSEGEGTLGGNIQYF
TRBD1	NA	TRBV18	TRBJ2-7	TGTGCCAGCTCACCAGACAGGGACCTCTACGAGCAGTACTTC	CASSPDRDLYEQYF
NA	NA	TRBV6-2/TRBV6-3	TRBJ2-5	TGTGCCAGCAGTTATTCATTGACCCAGTACTTC	CASSYSLTQYF
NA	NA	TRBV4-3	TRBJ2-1	TGCGCCAGCAGCCAAGACGGGGGATCCCACAATGAGCAGTTCTTC	CASSQDGGSHNEQFF
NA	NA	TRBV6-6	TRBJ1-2	TGTGCCAGCAGTTACGACAGAGACTATGGCTACACCTTC	CASSYDRDYGYTF
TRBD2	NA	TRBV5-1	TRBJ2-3	TGCGCCAGCAGCCCCTCGGGACTAGCTGCAGATACGCAGTATTTT	CASSPSGLAADTQYF
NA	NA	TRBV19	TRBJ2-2	TGTGCCAGTAAAGGGAGGACTAACACCGGGGAGCTGTTTTTT	CASKGRTNTGELFF
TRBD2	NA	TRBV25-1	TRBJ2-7	TGTGCCAGCAGTGGCCGGACTAGCAGCTCCTACGAGCAGTACTTC	CASSGRTSSSYEQYF
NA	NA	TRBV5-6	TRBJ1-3	TGTGCCAGCAGCTTGCCGGGACACTCTGGAAACACCATATATTTT	CASSLPGHSGNTIYF
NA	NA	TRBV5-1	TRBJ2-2	TGCGCCAGCGGCCAAAACACCGGGGAGCTGTTTTTT	CASGQNTGELFF
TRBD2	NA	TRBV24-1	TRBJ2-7	TGTGCCACCAGTGGTTCGGGGGGGGAGGGCTACGAGCAGTACTTC	CATSGSGGEGYEQYF
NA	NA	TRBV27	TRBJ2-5	TGTGCCAGCAGTTTAGGGCAGTATGGGACCCAGTACTTC	CASSLGQYGTQYF
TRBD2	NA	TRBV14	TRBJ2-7	TGTGCCAGCAGTACCGGGACTAGAATCTACGAGCAGTACTTC	CASSTGTRIYEQYF
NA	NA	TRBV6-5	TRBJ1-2	TGTGCCGCCTTCGGGAACTATGGCTACACCTTC	CAAFGNYGYTF
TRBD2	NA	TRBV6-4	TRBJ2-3	TGTGCCAGCAGCGCCGGGACTAGCGGGGACACAGATACGCAGTATTTT	CASSAGTSGDTDTQYF
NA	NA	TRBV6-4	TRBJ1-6	TGTGCCAGCAGTGTTCGGGGTGATTCACCCCTCCACTTT	CASSVRGDSPLHF
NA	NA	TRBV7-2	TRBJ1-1	TGTGCCAGCATCCCCGTGACAGGTTCCTTTGAAGCTTTCTTT	CASIPVTGSFEAFF
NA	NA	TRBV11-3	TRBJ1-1	TGTGCCAGCAGCTTGACTTCAGGGTCCAACACTGAAGCTTTCTTT	CASSLTSGSNTEAFF
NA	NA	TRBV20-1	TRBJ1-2	TGCAGTGCTGCCCGAGGAGGTGGCTACACCTTC	CSAARGGGYTF
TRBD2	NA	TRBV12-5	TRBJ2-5	TGTGCTAGTGGTTTGGTCGGCGGGGGGCCTCGGGAGACCCAGTACTTC	CASGLVGGGPRETQYF
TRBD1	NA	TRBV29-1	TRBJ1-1	TGCAGCGTTGCGAGACAGGGAATTGAAGCTTTCTTT	CSVARQGIEAFF
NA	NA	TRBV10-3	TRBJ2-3	TGTGCCATCAGTGAGTCCTCAGGGGCTGGAGATACGCAGTATTTT	CAISESSGAGDTQYF
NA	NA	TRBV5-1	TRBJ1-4	TGCGCCAGCAGCTTGGGGCAGGGTTTGGAAAAACTGTTTTTT	CASSLGQGLEKLFF
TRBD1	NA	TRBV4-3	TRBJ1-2	TGCGCCAGCAGCCCTGCGGACAGGGATTTTCATGGCTACACCTTC	CASSPADRDFHGYTF
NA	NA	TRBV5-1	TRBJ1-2	TGCGCCAGCAGCCCGGGGGGCGGTCGGTATGGCTACACCTTC	CASSPGGGRYGYTF
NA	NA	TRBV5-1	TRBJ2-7	TGCGCCAGCAGTGACAGACTCACCTACGAGCAGTACTTC	CASSDRLTYEQYF
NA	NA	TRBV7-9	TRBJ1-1	TGTGCCAGCAGCTTAGGTGCGGGGCAGGCTTTCTTT	CASSLGAGQAFF
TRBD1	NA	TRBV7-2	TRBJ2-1	TGTGCCAGCAGCCCCAGCCAGGGGGCGTATAATGAGCAGTTCTTC	CASSPSQGAYNEQFF
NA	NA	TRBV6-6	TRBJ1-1	TGTGCCAGCAGTTACGGCGGGATGGGGAACACTGAAGCTTTCTTT	CASSYGGMGNTEAFF
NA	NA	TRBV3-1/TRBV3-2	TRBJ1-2	TGTGCCAGCAGCCAGGGGGGTGGCTACACCTTC	CASSQGGGYTF
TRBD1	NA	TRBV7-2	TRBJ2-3	TGTGCCAGCAGCCCCCGGACAGGGGCCAGAGATACGCAGTATTTT	CASSPRTGARDTQYF
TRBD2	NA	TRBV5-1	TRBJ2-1	TGCGCCAGCAGCTTGGATCCGGGACTAGCGGGGGGGCGCTACAATGAGCAGTTCTTC	CASSLDPGLAGGRYNEQFF
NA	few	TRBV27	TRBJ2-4	TGTGCCAGCAGCAGGAACACCGTAGCCAAAAACATTCAGTACTTC	CASSRNTVAKNIQYF
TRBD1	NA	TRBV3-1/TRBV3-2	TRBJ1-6	TGTGCCAGCAGCCTCAGACTGACAGGGGTATATAATTCACCCCTCCACTTT	CASSLRLTGVYNSPLHF
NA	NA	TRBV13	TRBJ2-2	TGTGCCAGCAGCCTAGGGGGGACACAGGTCACCGGGGAGCTGTTTTTT	CASSLGGTQVTGELFF
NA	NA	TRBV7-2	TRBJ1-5	TGTGCCAGCAGCCACCTCGGGCCCCAGCATTTT	CASSHLGPQHF
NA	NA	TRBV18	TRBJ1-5	TGTGCCAGCTCACCACAGCAGTCAGGACACAATCAGCCCCAGCATTTT	CASSPQQSGHNQPQHF
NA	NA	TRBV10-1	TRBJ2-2	TGCGCCAGCAGTGACGACATGACCGGGGAGCTGTTTTTT	CASSDDMTGELFF
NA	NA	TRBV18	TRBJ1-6	TGTGCCAGCTCACCACAGGGGTACTATAATTCACCCCTCCACTTT	CASSPQGYYNSPLHF
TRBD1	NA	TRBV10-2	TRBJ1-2	TGCGCCAGCAGTGAGGGGTGGACAGGGACGAACTATGGCTACACCTTC	CASSEGWTGTNYGYTF
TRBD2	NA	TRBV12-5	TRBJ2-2	TGTGCTAGTGGTCCCGGGACTAGCGGAACCGGGGAGCTGTTTTTT	CASGPGTSGTGELFF
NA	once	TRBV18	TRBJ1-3	TGTGCCAGCTCATCTATCAGGGGCGAGAGCTCTGGAAACACCATATATTTT	CASSSIRGESSGNTIYF
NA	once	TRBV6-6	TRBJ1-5	TGTGCCAGCAGTTACGTTGGGGGGGTCGACAATCAGCCCCAGCATTTT	CASSYVGGVDNQPQHF
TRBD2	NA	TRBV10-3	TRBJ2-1	TGTGCCATCAGTGAGTCAAGGGCTAGCGGAGATAACAATGAGCAGTTCTTC	CAISESRASGDNNEQFF
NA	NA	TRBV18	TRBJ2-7	TGTGCCAGCTCACCGCCTTCTAGGACCTACGAGCAGTACTTC	CASSPPSRTYEQYF
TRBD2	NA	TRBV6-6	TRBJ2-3	TGTGCCAGCAGAAATACTAGCGGGGGGTTCCCAGATACGCAGTATTTT	CASRNTSGGFPDTQYF
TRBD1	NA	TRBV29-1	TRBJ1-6	TGCAGCGTCCGACAGGGAAATAATTCACCCCTCCACTTT	CSVRQGNNSPLHF
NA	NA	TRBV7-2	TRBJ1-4	TGTGCCAGCAGCTTAGCCGGGTATAGTGAAAAACTGTTTTTT	CASSLAGYSEKLFF